This T cell receptor (beta chain) emerged from a study of OX40 agonist ivuxolimab in advanced cancers. Findings and limits, study-wide: Both CD4+ and CD8+ T cell populations in blood had undergone clonal expansion by week 6 at 0.1 to 3.0 mg/kg. The average count of expanded clones was higher among CD8+ T cells than among CD4+.

This clone appeared a few times. Its antigen is unidentified. Patients who had autoimmune disease history or got systemic immunosuppression were left out. The repertoire was sequenced with immunoSEQ multiplex PCR; TCRdb's copy has only in-frame clones and lacks some. Of roughly 45,000 clones in the sample, around nine tenths were seen once. Trimming took 3 bases from V and 8 from J; bases not matched to a gene: 6. The CDR3 covers 14 residues. Germline CDR1 and CDR2: SGHVS and FQNEAQ. This chain connects TRBV7-8 to TRBJ1-4; 7 nucleotides agree with TRBD1. Sequenced here: CD4+ or CD8+ T cells sorted from blood, sampled in a trial of the OX40 agonist ivuxolimab. This TCR was recovered from an adult with an advanced solid tumor such as melanoma, head and neck, liver or kidney cancer. DNA for the CDR3: TGTGCCAGCAGCTTGCGGCAGGGGGGAGAAAAACTGTTTTTT. This gives the protein CASSLRQGGEKLFF.